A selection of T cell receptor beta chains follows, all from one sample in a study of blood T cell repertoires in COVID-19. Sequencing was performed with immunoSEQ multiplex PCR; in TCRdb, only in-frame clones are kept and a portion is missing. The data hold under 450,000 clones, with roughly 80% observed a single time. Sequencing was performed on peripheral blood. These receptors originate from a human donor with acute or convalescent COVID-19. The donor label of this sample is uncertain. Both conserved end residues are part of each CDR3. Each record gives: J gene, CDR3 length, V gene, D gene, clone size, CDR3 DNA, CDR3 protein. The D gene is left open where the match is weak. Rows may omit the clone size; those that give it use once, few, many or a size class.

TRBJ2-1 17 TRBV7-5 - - TGTGTCAAGAAAAGGACAGGGGGAAAGGGAGCCTACAATGAGCAGTTCTTC CVKKRTGGKGAYNEQFF
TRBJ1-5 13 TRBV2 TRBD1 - TGTGCCAGCAGGGACAGGGGAAACCAGCCCCAGCATTTT CASRDRGNQPQHF
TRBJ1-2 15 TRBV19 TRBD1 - TGTGCCAGTAGTCCCGGGACAGGTGGTAACTATGGCTACACCTTC CASSPGTGGNYGYTF
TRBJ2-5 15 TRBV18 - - TGTGCCAGCTCATCTGAAATCCGGGTCCAAGAGACCCAGTACTTC CASSSEIRVQETQYF
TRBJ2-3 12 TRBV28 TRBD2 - TGTGCCAGCAGCGGACTAGCGGATACGCAGTATTTT CASSGLADTQYF
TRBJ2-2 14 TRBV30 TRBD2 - TGTGCCCGGGGCAGTAGCGGGGGAACCGGGGAGCTGTTTTTT CARGSSGGTGELFF
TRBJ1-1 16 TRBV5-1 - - TGCGCCAGCAGCTTGACAGGGTCGAGGCAGAACACTGAAGCTTTCTTT CASSLTGSRQNTEAFF
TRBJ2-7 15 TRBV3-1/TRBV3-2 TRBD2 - TGTGCCAGCAGCCAAGCCCCGGGGGGTTCCTACGAGCAGTACTTC CASSQAPGGSYEQYF
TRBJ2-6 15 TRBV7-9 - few TGTGCCAGCACCATCAGGGTTACTGGGGCCAACGTCCTGACTTTC CASTIRVTGANVLTF
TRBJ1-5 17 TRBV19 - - TGTGCCAGTGTCCGGCAGGGCAACTCGAAAAGCAATCAGCCCCAGCATTTT CASVRQGNSKSNQPQHF
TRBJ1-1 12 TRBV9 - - TGTGCCAGCAGCGCCTCGGACACTGAAGCTTTCTTT CASSASDTEAFF
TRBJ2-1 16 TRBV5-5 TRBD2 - TGTGCCAGCAGCGGGAAGCGGGAGGGCCGATACAATGAGCAGTTCTTC CASSGKREGRYNEQFF
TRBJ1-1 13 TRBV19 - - TGTGCCAGCATGAATAGGGGGACGAGGGAAGCTTTCTTT CASMNRGTREAFF
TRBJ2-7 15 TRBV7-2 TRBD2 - TGTGCCAGCAGCTTAGTCCGGACTAGGGCCGACGAGCAGTACTTC CASSLVRTRADEQYF
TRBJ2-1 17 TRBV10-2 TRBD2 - TGCGCCAGCAGTGGGGTGACTAGCGGGGGGATCTACAATGAGCAGTTCTTC CASSGVTSGGIYNEQFF
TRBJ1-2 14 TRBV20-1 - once TGCAGTGCTAGTATGAGCAGGAATATGTATGGCTACACCTTC CSASMSRNMYGYTF
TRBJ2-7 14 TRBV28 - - TGTGCCAGCTATAGGGGTGGTAAGGGCCACGAGCAGTACTTC CASYRGGKGHEQYF
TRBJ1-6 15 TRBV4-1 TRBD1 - TGCGCCAGCAGCCAAAACAGGGGTTGGAATTCACCCCTCCACTTT CASSQNRGWNSPLHF
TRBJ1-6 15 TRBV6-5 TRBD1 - TGTGCCAGCAGCTCGGGGACAGGGGTGAATTCACCCCTCCACTTT CASSSGTGVNSPLHF
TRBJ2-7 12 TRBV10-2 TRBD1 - TGCGCCGCCGGGACAGGGGTAAGGGAGCAGTACTTC CAAGTGVREQYF
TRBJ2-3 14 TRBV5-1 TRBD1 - TGCGCCAGCAGCTCGGGACAGGGCACAGATACGCAGTATTTT CASSSGQGTDTQYF
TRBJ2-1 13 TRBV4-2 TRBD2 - TGTGCCAGCAGCCCGACCCCGGGGGGGGAGCAGTTCTTC CASSPTPGGEQFF
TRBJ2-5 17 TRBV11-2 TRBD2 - TGTGCCAGCAGCACTGCGGCAGCGGGAGGGCCGGGGAAGACCCAGTACTTC CASSTAAAGGPGKTQYF
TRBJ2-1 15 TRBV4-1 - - TGCGCCAGCAGCCCCGGGGTGCTAAGGTCCAATGAGCAGTTCTTC CASSPGVLRSNEQFF
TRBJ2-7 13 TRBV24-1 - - TGTGCCACCACCTGGGCCGAGAACTACGAGCAGTACTTC CATTWAENYEQYF
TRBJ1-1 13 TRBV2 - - TGTGCCAGCAGTAACGACAGGTTCACTGAAGCTTTCTTT CASSNDRFTEAFF
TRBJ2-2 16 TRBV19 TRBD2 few TGTGCCAGTAGTATAGGGTTGGGACTAGCCACCGGGGAGCTGTTTTTT CASSIGLGLATGELFF
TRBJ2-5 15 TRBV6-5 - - TGTGCCAGCAGACGAGAGTCAAGCACGGTAGAGACCCAGTACTTC CASRRESSTVETQYF
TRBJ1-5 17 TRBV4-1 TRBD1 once TGCGCCAGCAGCCAAGATCCAGGGGGCAAGAGCAATCAGCCCCAGCATTTT CASSQDPGGKSNQPQHF
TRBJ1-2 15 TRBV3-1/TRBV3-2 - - TGTGCCAGCAGCCAGCTTAGGGGAGGGAACTATGGCTACACCTTC CASSQLRGGNYGYTF
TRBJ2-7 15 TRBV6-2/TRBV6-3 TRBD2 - TGTGCCAGCAGCACCCCTACCAGCGGGGGCTACGAGCAGTACTTC CASSTPTSGGYEQYF
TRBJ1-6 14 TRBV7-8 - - TGTGCCAGCAGCCAACAGATCTATAATTCACCCCTCCACTTT CASSQQIYNSPLHF
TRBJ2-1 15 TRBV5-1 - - TGCGCCAGCAGCTTGAGTTTGGGGGGTTACAATGAGCAGTTCTTC CASSLSLGGYNEQFF
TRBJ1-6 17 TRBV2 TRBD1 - TGTGCCAGCAGCCACTCCGGGACAGTGAACTATAATTCACCCCTCCACTTT CASSHSGTVNYNSPLHF
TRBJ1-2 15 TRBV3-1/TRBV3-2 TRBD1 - TGTGCCAGCAGCGGTCGACAGGGCCCCTGGGGTGGCTACACCTTC CASSGRQGPWGGYTF
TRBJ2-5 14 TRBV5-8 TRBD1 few TGTGCCAGCAGCCAGGGACAGCGCCAAGAGACCCAGTACTTC CASSQGQRQETQYF
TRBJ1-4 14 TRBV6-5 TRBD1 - TGTGCCAGCAGCCCAAGGACAGGTACCGGAAAACTGTTTTTT CASSPRTGTGKLFF
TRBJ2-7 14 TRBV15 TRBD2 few TGTGCCACCAGCAGAGTTATAGCGGGGATCGAGCAGTACTTC CATSRVIAGIEQYF
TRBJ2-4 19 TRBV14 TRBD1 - TGTGCCAGCAGCCAGGACGGGACAGGTTACCCGCGAGCCAAAAACATTCAGTACTTC CASSQDGTGYPRAKNIQYF
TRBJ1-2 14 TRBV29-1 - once TGCAGCGTTGGATACAGCAACCCTAACTATGGCTACACCTTC CSVGYSNPNYGYTF
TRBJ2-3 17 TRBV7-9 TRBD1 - TGTGCCAGCAGCTTCCGCGGACAGGGGAGGAGCACAGATACGCAGTATTTT CASSFRGQGRSTDTQYF
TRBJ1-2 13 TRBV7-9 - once TGTGCCAGCAGCTTAGTGGGGACATATGGCTACACCTTC CASSLVGTYGYTF
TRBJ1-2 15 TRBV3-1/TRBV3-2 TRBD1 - TGTGCCAGCAGCCACTGGGACAGGGCTGACTATGGCTACACCTTC CASSHWDRADYGYTF
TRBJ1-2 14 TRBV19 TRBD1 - TGTGCCAGTAGTATGGTAGGGGGCTACTATGGCTACACCTTC CASSMVGGYYGYTF
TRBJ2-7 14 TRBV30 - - TGTGCCTGGAGTGTTAAGCGGAGCTCCTACGAGCAGTACTTC CAWSVKRSSYEQYF
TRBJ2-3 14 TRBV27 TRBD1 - TGTGCCAGCAGTTATGGGACAGGATTGGATACGCAGTATTTT CASSYGTGLDTQYF
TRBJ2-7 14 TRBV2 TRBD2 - TGTGCCAGCAGTGAAAGCGGGAGGACCTACGAGCAGTACTTC CASSESGRTYEQYF
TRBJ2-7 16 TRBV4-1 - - TGCGCCAGCAGCCAAGCGGCGGGACAGCATAATTACGAGCAGTACTTC CASSQAAGQHNYEQYF
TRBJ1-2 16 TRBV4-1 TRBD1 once TGCGCCAGCAGCCAAGATAGGGACAGGGGAAACTATGGCTACACCTTC CASSQDRDRGNYGYTF
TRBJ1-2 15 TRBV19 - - TGTGCCAGTAGTATGGGTCCAGGGGCGGACTATGGCTACACCTTC CASSMGPGADYGYTF
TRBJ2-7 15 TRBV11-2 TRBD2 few TGTGCCAGCAGCTCACGGACTAGCGGGAGTTCCGAGCAGTACTTC CASSSRTSGSSEQYF
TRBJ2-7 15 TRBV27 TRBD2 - TGTGCCAGCAGTTTAACAGCGGGAAACTCCTACGAGCAGTACTTC CASSLTAGNSYEQYF
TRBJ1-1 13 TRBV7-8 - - TGTGCCAGCAGCCTTATTCGGGGGACTGAAGCTTTCTTT CASSLIRGTEAFF
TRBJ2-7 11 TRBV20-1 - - TGCAGTGCCGAACAGGGACGGGAGCAGTACTTC CSAEQGREQYF
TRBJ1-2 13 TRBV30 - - TGTGCCTGGAGCGCCATAGCTAACTATGGCTACACCTTC CAWSAIANYGYTF
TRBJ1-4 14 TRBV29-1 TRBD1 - TGCAGCGTCGGGGACAGTCCAACTAATGAAAAACTGTTTTTT CSVGDSPTNEKLFF
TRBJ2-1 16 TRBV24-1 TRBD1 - TGTGCCACCAGTGATTTCGGACAGGATAGGAGCAATGAGCAGTTCTTC CATSDFGQDRSNEQFF
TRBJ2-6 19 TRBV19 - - TGTGCCAGTAGTTCCTTCGGACGGGATGCCCGCTCTGGGGCCAACGTCCTGACTTTC CASSSFGRDARSGANVLTF
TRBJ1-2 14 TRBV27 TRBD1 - TGTGCCAGCAGTTCCCGGCAGGGGGAGGCTGGCTACACCTTC CASSSRQGEAGYTF